Described below is a single TCR beta chain sequence and its context. This clonotype was observed a handful of times. Its specific antigen is unknown. One base away there is no much larger clone; base qualities are not given. For each ankylosing spondylitis patient, the synovial fluid sample was matched to a blood sample from that same patient. This sample was included in a study of CD8 T cells in ankylosing spondylitis (dated by TCRdb to about 2017). In the study overall: The study profiled T cell receptor beta repertoires in healthy donors and ankylosing spondylitis patients to find disease-linked TCR variants. The whole study cohort included 95 to 130 healthy donors and 25 ankylosing spondylitis patients. Samples of peripheral blood were taken, and for ankylosing spondylitis patients, synovial fluid was collected as well. The full study reports these points: The disease-linked clones had a CD8+ phenotype and were found at relatively low frequencies in peripheral blood. The disease-linked clones were reported as significantly enriched in matched synovial fluid samples from ankylosing spondylitis patients. Some of the motif variants had been reported before in the synovial fluid and blood of reactive arthritis patients, a finding that suggests common disease-initiation mechanisms. Blood from ankylosing spondylitis patients appeared to be characterized by a TCR beta motif made up of several highly homologous amino acid variants.

The sequencer was an Illumina HiSeq 2500. TCR beta libraries were prepared by quantitative 5'-RACE with molecular barcodes. In the original analysis: Disease-linked TCR variants were identified with a new computational method built on a probabilistic model of VDJ rearrangement. In TCRdb, the public reads were trimmed at Q25 with fastp and aligned with MiXCR, with productive beta chains retained. Entries that share a CDR3 protein sequence are merged under the most common genes and DNA. The V and J calls, along with clone size, are taken from TCRdb and not from the paper's own processing. Across this sample there are around 150,000 distinct CDR3 sequences, with roughly 44% seen only once. 13% to 15% of the sample goes to the ten largest clones. The CDR3 spans 16 residues, from the cysteine through the phenylalanine. Only the CDR3 portion is preserved as DNA: 48 bases, with reading frame beginning at the first base. V lost 5 bases and J lost 4 bases; the stretch between them is 20 bases long.

This clonotype originated in a male donor with ankylosing spondylitis. Sequencing input: synovial fluid, either unsorted or a sorted T cell fraction (not recorded which). The sequence is built from TRBV12-3 or TRBV12-4 and TRBJ1-2, with TRBD1 tentatively as D gene (5 bases match). The nucleotide sequence reads TGTGCCAGCAGTCCCCGACAGTCGCCCCTTCCCTATGGCTACACCTTC. Its translation is CASSPRQSPLPYGYTF.